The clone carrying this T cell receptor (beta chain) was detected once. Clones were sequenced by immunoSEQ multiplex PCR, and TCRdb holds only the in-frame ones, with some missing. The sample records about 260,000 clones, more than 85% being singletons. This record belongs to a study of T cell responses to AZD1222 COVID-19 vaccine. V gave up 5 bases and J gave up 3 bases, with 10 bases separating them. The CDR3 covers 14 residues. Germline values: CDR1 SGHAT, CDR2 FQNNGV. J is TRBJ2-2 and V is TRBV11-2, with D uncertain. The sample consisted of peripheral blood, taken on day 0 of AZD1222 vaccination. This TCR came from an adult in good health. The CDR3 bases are TGTGCCAGCAGCCCGACCGATTACACCGGGGAGCTGTTTTTT. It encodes CASSPTDYTGELFF.